This T cell receptor (beta chain) stems from a study of blood T cells in healthy people across ages. Points from the study as a whole: Across the age range, TCR beta diversity per million T cells fell in a roughly linear way.

Each individual donor underwent a draw of around 9.8 milliliters of peripheral blood. This clonotype was detected a few times. The target antigen is unknown. The authors ran a second PCR of 7 to 11 cycles using a sample-barcoded 5' primer and a J-beta primer mix. Carrying 12 random nucleotides, a template-switch adaptor labeled each individual cDNA molecule. MiXCR, run by TCRdb on the 5' RACE reads, gives a single entry per CDR3 protein. The sample has around 990,000 distinct CDR3 sequences, almost 25% seen once. Germline-derived CDR1 and CDR2 are LGHNA and YNFKEQ. This CDR3 contains 16 residues. V shed 1 base and J 3 bases; nucleotides not matched to a gene: 6. These data also featured in a second study, about T cells of mothers and their children. That paper notes: Related pairs of mothers and children showed slightly higher, non-significant overlap versus unrelated pairs.

The chain uses TRBV4-2 and TRBJ1-3, with 7 bases aligning to TRBD1. Source material: blood. This receptor was identified in a girl aged 2-9 years in good health. The CDR3 bases are TGTGCCAGCAGCCAAGTAGGGGGCTACGATGGAAACACCATATATTTT. As protein: CASSQVGGYDGNTIYF.